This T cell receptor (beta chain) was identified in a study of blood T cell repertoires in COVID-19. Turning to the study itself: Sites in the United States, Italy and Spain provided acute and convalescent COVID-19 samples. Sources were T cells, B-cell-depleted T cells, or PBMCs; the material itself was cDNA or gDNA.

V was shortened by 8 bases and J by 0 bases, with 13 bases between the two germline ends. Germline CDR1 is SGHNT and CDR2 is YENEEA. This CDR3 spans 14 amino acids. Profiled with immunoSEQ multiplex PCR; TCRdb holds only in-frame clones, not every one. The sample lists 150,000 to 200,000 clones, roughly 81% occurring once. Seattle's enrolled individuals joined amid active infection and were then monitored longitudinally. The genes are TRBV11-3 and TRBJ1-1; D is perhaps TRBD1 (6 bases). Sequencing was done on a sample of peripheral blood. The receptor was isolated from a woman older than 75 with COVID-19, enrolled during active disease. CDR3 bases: TGTGCCAGCGGGACCGGGACATTGAACACTGAAGCTTTCTTT. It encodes CASGTGTLNTEAFF.